The source of this T cell receptor beta chain is a study of T cells expressing NK-cell markers. For each CDR3 protein, TCRdb gives one entry from its re-call of the 5' RACE reads, without DNA. This sample's table has approximately 460,000 distinct CDR3 sequences. Germline V gene lookup returns CDR1 SQVTM and CDR2 ANQGSEA. The CDR3 extends over 15 amino acids. The receptor's source is a woman aged 18 to 75 in good health. The genes are TRBV29-1 and TRBJ2-1; there is no DNA to check the TCRdb D call of TRBD2. Sequenced: blood T cells: a sorted CD56 or NKG2C T cell subset, CD4+ or CD8+ T cells, or bulk PBMC T cells (not recorded which). CDR3 protein: CSVEGGLQRNNEQFF.